This T cell receptor (beta chain) comes out of a study of immune evolution from preneoplasia to lung adenocarcinoma. Findings and caveats of the study: Clonality was highest in normal lung, lower in later-stage lesions apparently.

Libraries were prepared by immunoSEQ multiplex PCR; TCRdb keeps only in-frame clonotypes and omits some of them. The table shows over 1,500 clones, with 70% to 85% occurring only once. Worth noting for this clone: The target antigen is unknown.

Germline CDR1 is SGDLS and CDR2 is YYNGEE. Trimming took off 4 bases at V and 0 bases at J, with 11 bases between the two ends. The CDR3 is 16 amino acids. V gene TRBV9 combines with J gene TRBJ1-6; D ambiguous. The sample consisted of FFPE invasive lung adenocarcinoma tissue. This receptor was taken from a person aged 50 to 59 with lung adenocarcinoma. DNA of the CDR3: TGTGCCAGCAGCAAGACCGCGAGCTCCTATAATTCACCCCTCCACTTT. This gives the protein CASSKTASSYNSPLHF.